This entry features one TCR beta chain sequence. The antigen is unknown. This CDR3 has 14 amino acids. Germline-derived CDR1 and CDR2 are SGHTA and FQGTGA. V lost 2 bases to trimming and J lost 4 bases, with 11 bases between them. This sample is part of a study of T-cell reconstitution after alpha-beta-depleted transplantation in children. Study-wide results and caveats: A year had passed since transplant, and T-cell counts and diversity by then came mostly from newly produced T cells. There were reportedly several hundred expanded graft clones from which alpha-beta T cells came about two months after transplant.

Unique molecular identifiers were incorporated when the TCRbeta library was constructed. From the PCR reads, TCRdb called clonotypes with MiXCR, one entry per CDR3 protein. The sample lists fewer than 750,000 distinct CDR3 sequences; 23% were seen once. The source was PBMCs, mostly from graft donor cells, collected 360 days after TCRalphabeta/CD19-depleted stem cell transplant. This clonotype was obtained from a boy under two years old who had a stem cell transplant for acute myeloid leukemia, so the T cells may come from the graft donor. The chain joins TRBV7-3 to TRBJ2-5; tentative D call: TRBD2 (6 bases). In DNA form, the CDR3 reads TGTGCCAGCAGCTTAGGAGGGGTTGGAGAGACCCAGTACTTC. Translating gives CASSLGGVGETQYF. The variable domain in full, with the rest retrieved from reference TRBV7-3 and TRBJ2-5, is GAGVSQTPSNKVTEKGKYVELRCDPISGHTALYWYRQSLGQGPEFLIYFQGTGAADDSGLPNDRFFAVRPEGSVSTLKIQRTERGDSAVYLCASSLGGVGETQYFGPGTRLLVL.